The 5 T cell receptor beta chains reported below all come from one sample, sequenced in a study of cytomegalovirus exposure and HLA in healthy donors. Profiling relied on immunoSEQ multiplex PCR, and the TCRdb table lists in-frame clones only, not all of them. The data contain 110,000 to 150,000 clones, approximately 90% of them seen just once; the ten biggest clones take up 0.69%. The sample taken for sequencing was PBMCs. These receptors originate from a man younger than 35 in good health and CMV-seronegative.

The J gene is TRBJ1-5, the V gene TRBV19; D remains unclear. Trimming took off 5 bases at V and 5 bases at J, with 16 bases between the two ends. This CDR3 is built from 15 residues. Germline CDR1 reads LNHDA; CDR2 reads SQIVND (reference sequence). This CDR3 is CASSRGGWTDQPQHF. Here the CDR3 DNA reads TGTGCCAGTAGTCGTGGAGGATGGACCGATCAGCCCCAGCATTTT.

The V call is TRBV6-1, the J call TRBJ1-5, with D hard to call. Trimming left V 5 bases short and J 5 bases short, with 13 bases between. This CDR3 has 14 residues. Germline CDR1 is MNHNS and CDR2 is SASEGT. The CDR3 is CASSSRNRYQPQHF. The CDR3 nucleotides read TGTGCCAGCAGTTCCAGGAACAGATATCAGCCCCAGCATTTT.

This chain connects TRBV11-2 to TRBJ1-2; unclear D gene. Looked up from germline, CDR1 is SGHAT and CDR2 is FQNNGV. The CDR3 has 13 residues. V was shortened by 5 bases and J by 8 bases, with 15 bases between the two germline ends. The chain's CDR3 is CASSPDQARGYTF. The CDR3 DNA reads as TGTGCCAGCAGCCCAGATCAGGCCCGAGGCTACACCTTC.

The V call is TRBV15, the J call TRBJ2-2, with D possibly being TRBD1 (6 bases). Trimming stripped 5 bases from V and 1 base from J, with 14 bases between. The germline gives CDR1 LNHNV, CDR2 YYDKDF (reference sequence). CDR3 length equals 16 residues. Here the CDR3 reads CATSPAVRGNTGELFF. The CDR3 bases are TGTGCCACCAGCCCCGCGGTCAGGGGGAACACCGGGGAGCTGTTTTTT.

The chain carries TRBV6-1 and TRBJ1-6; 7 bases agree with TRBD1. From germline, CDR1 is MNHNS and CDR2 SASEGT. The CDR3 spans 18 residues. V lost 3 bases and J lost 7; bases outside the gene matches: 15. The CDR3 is CASSDRTQGTVRNSPLHF. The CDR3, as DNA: TGTGCCAGCAGTGACAGAACTCAAGGGACAGTCAGAAATTCACCCCTCCACTTT.